The 8 T cell receptor beta chains in this list originate from one sample, sequenced in a study of CD8 T cells in ankylosing spondylitis. Findings of the study overall: About 8 highly homologous variants made up a TCR beta motif, and this motif appeared characteristic of ankylosing spondylitis blood.

In TCRdb, the 5' RACE reads were re-called with MiXCR into one record per CDR3 protein. Of some 840,000 distinct CDR3 sequences in the sample, 12% were seen once. Antigen specificity for these receptors is unknown. Source material: blood, either unsorted or a sorted T cell fraction (not recorded which). The receptors stem from a male donor with ankylosing spondylitis.

The chain is built from TRBV7-2 and TRBJ1-5; D not resolved. V was cut by 2 bases and J by 6 bases, with 8 bases left in between. Germline CDR1 and CDR2: SGHTA and FQGNSA. This CDR3 comprises 13 residues. The CDR3 spells CASSLMGAQPQHF. CDR3 nucleotide sequence: TGTGCCAGCAGCTTAATGGGTGCTCAGCCCCAGCATTTT.

This clonotype was seen repeatedly, ten times or more. The chain's CDR3 is CATSRLAGVITGELFF. The CDR3, as DNA: TGTGCCACCAGCAGGCTAGCGGGAGTTATCACCGGGGAGCTGTTTTTT. The rearrangement joins TRBV15 to TRBJ2-2; TRBD2 agrees at 10 bases. The CDR3 is 16 residues long. Looked up from germline, CDR1 is LNHNV and CDR2 is YYDKDF (reference sequence). Trimming at V came to 3 bases and at J to 4 bases, leaving 5 bases not matched to a gene.

This clonotype was seen a handful of times. This chain connects TRBV11-2 to TRBJ2-1; 13 bases agree with TRBD2. CDR1 is SGHAT and CDR2 is FQNNGV in the germline V gene. V shed 0 bases, J shed 7 bases, and the junction held 6 bases outside the gene matches. This CDR3 spans 17 amino acids. Here the CDR3 DNA reads TGTGCCAGCAGCTTAGAGTTTAGACTAGCGGGAGGAAATGAGCAGTTCTTC. It yields the protein CASSLEFRLAGGNEQFF.

The chain links TRBV5-1 to TRBJ2-2; D might be TRBD2 (5 bases). The germline V gene encodes CDR1 SGHRS and CDR2 YFSETQ. There are 16 residues in the CDR3. Trimming took off 4 bases at V and 5 bases at J, with 18 bases between the two ends. In nucleotides, the CDR3 is TGCGCCAGCAGCCGGCAAGCTGGGAGAAGAACCGGGGAGCTGTTTTTT. Amino acid sequence: CASSRQAGRRTGELFF.

This clonotype was detected ten times or more. This chain links TRBV20-1 with TRBJ2-3; D unclear. The germline gives CDR1 DFQATT, CDR2 SNEGSKA (reference sequence). Trimming pared 5 bases from V and 5 bases from J, leaving 11 bases between. The CDR3 spans 12 residues. Written as DNA, the CDR3 is TGCAGTGCTCCTCCCCGTGAAGATACGCAGTATTTT. Amino acid sequence: CSAPPREDTQYF.

V is TRBV5-1 and J is TRBJ1-1; no reliable D call. Trimming removed 0 bases from V and 3 bases from J, with 12 bases in between. CDR1 and CDR2 (germline): SGHRS, YFSETQ. The CDR3 consists of 15 residues. CDR3 residues: CASSLEGGRDTEAFF. The CDR3 nucleotides are TGCGCCAGCAGCTTGGAGGGAGGGAGGGACACTGAAGCTTTCTTT.

The chain links TRBV6-1 to TRBJ1-2; D is unresolved. Trimming stripped 10 bases from V and 4 bases from J, with 19 bases between. Germline lookup yields CDR1 MNHNS and CDR2 SASEGT. The CDR3 consists of 14 residues. CDR3 DNA: TGTGCCACCTCAAAAGGCAGCCCTTTCTATGGCTACACCTTC. Its protein product is CATSKGSPFYGYTF.

This clonotype was seen a few times. The chain links TRBV4-3 to TRBJ2-7; 8 positions agree with TRBD1. Germline V gives CDR1 LGHNA, CDR2 YSLEER. The V and J ends lost 4 bases and 0 bases, in that order; junction bases with no gene match: 8. This CDR3 comprises 16 residues. CDR3 residues: CASSLLQGAPSYEQYF. Here the CDR3 DNA reads TGCGCCAGCAGCCTCCTGCAGGGGGCCCCCTCCTACGAGCAGTACTTC.